This T cell receptor beta chain originates from a study of T cells in Graves' hyperthyroidism and ophthalmopathy. Clinicians diagnosed patients from clinical symptoms, serum thyroxine and TRAb, thyroid ultrasound and orbital computed tomography. As regards this clonotype: Antigen unknown.

With 7 bases removed from V and 2 bases from J, the gap between germline ends came to 18 bases. This CDR3 is built from 16 residues. General study findings and limits: Most expanded thyroid clonotypes above 0.001 recurred in blood.

RNA transcripts gave rise to amplified TCR beta CDR3 regions. HTBI primers were the set used in a first-round RT-PCR of the TCR CDR3. TCRdb recomputed calls from the multiplex PCR reads with MiXCR, one row per CDR3 protein. The data hold about 640,000 distinct CDR3 sequences, with less than 25% observed a single time. The chain links TRBV12-3 or TRBV12-4 to TRBJ1-5; D is undetermined. The specimen sequenced was blood. The TCR sequence derives from a young man with Graves' ophthalmopathy. CDR3: CASTLGEGRGNQPQHF. The CDR3 nucleotides are TGTGCCAGCACCCTTGGAGAGGGAAGGGGCAATCAGCCCCAGCATTTT.